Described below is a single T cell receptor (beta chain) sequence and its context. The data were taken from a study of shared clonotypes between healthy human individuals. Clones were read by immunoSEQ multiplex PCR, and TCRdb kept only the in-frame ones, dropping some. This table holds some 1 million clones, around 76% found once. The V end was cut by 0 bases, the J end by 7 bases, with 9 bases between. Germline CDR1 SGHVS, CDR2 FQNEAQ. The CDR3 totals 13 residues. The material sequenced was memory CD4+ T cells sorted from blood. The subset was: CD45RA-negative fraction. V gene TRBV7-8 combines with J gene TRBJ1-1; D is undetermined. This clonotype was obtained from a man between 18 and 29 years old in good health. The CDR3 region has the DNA TGTGCCAGCAGCTTAGCGGCGGGGTTTGAAGCTTTCTTT. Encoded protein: CASSLAAGFEAFF.